The 26 T cell receptor beta chains given below trace back to one sample, sequenced in a study of brain metastases from non-small cell lung cancer. Some clones are missing from TCRdb's copy, which holds only in-frame ones; the method was immunoSEQ multiplex PCR. The sample records roughly 2,500 clones, more than 75% being singletons. Specimen: tumor-adjacent normal tissue. These receptor sequences come from a donor over 35 with non-small cell lung cancer.

The rearrangement uses TRBV7-2 and TRBJ2-1; 13 bases fit TRBD2. V lost 5 bases to trimming and J lost 7 bases; unmatched junction nucleotides: 8. Germline values: CDR1 SGHTA, CDR2 FQGNSA. This CDR3 region has 16 residues. The CDR3 protein is CASSPVGTSGANEQFF. In nucleotides, the CDR3 is TGTGCCAGCAGCCCGGTCGGGACTAGCGGGGCGAATGAGCAGTTCTTC.

Remarks on this clone: A much larger clone differs from this one at a single base, so this may be a read error. This specimen includes other DNA sequences encoding the same CDR3. The chain joins TRBV5-1 to TRBJ2-6; a weak D match, TRBD1 (5 bases). From germline, CDR1 is SGHRS and CDR2 YFSETQ. The CDR3 runs to 14 residues. CDR3 DNA: TGCGCCAGCAGCCCCGTCTCTGGGGCCAACGTTCTGACTTTC. This translates into CASSPVSGANVLTF.

V is TRBV5-1 and J is TRBJ2-3, with 8 bases that match TRBD2. With 2 bases clipped from V and 1 base from J, the junction kept 9 bases outside the gene matches. Germline V gene data show CDR1 as SGHRS and CDR2 as YFSETQ. The CDR3 is 17 residues long. CDR3 in amino acids: CASSFGRRGDRTDTQYF. The CDR3 bases are TGCGCCAGCAGCTTTGGTCGGCGGGGGGACCGCACAGATACGCAGTATTTT.

This clone appeared a single time. The chain is built from TRBV29-1 and TRBJ2-2; TRBD2 is a possible D gene (6 bases). V was pared by 4 bases and J by 0 bases, with 9 bases between. CDR3 length equals 14 residues. Germline values: CDR1 SQVTM, CDR2 ANQGSEA. The DNA of the CDR3 is TGCAGCGTTGGGCGGGATCCGAACACCGGGGAGCTGTTTTTT. This codes for CSVGRDPNTGELFF.

Details on this clone: One base away lies a much larger clone, so this may be a sequencing read error. Other DNA variants within this sample encode the same CDR3. V usage is TRBV19 and J usage is TRBJ2-1; no clear D gene. Trimming left V 0 bases short and J 4 bases short, with 10 bases between. Germline V lookup: CDR1 LNHDA, CDR2 SQIVND (reference sequence). The CDR3 runs to 15 residues. The CDR3 here is CASSIEHLEYNEQFF. In nucleotides, the CDR3 is TGTGCCAGTAGTATAGAACACTTAGAGTACAATGAGCAGTTCTTC.

This clone has just one count. CDR3 amino acids: CASSPDGTGTNYGYTF. The CDR3 DNA is TGTGCCAGCTCACCCGACGGGACAGGAACTAACTATGGCTACACCTTC. The J gene is TRBJ1-2, the V gene TRBV18, with TRBD1 identical over 8 bases. Losses at the gene ends were 3 bases for V and 0 bases for J; bases not matched to a gene: 6. Looked up from germline, CDR1 is KGHSH and CDR2 is LQKENI. This CDR3 has 16 amino acids.

The CDR3 is CASSFLLGLGSSEQFF. CDR3 DNA sequence: TGTGCCAGCAGCTTCCTACTGGGACTAGGGAGTTCTGAGCAGTTCTTC. This chain joins TRBV7-8 and TRBJ2-1, with 8 bases identical to TRBD2. Looked up from germline, CDR1 is SGHVS and CDR2 is FQNEAQ. This CDR3 is built from 16 residues. The V and J ends lost 3 bases and 9 bases, in that order; junction bases with no gene match: 13. The variable domain in full, completed from reference TRBV7-8 and TRBJ2-1, reads GAGVSQSPRYKVAKRGQDVALRCDPISGHVSLFWYQQALGQGPEFLTYFQNEAQLDKSGLPSDRFFAERPEGSVSTLKIQRTQQEDSAVYLCASSFLLGLGSSEQFFGPGTRLTVL.

This clone was found once. The chain links TRBV2 to TRBJ1-2; maybe TRBD1 (5 bases). The germline V and J ends were trimmed by 4 bases and 2 bases, with 11 bases remaining between them. The CDR3 is 14 residues long. CDR1 is SNHLY, CDR2 FYNNEI, per germline. The CDR3 region is CASSVRGANYGYTF. CDR3 DNA sequence: TGTGCCAGCAGTGTTAGGGGTGCAAACTATGGCTACACCTTC.

Comments on this clone: In the same sample, other DNA sequences code for this CDR3. The chain's CDR3 is CASSEWTGSGYTF. In DNA form, the CDR3 reads TGCGCCAGCAGTGAGTGGACAGGGAGCGGCTACACCTTC. The J gene is TRBJ1-2, the V gene TRBV10-1; TRBD1 matches 8 bases. From germline, CDR1 is WNHNN and CDR2 SYGVQD (reference sequence). The CDR3 has 13 amino acids. The V and J ends lost 1 base and 8 bases, in that order; junction bases with no gene match: 3.

This clone appeared a few times. DNA for the CDR3: TGTGCCAGCTCACTCGGACAAGAGACCCAGTACTTC. This codes for CASSLGQETQYF. The genes are TRBV18 and TRBJ2-5; D not certain. The CDR3 loop spans 12 amino acids. Trimming removed 4 bases at V and 2 bases at J, with 5 bases between. Germline assignment: CDR1 KGHSH and CDR2 LQKENI.

V is TRBV19 and J is TRBJ2-2; D remains ambiguous. Between the trimmed V and J ends, which lost 8 bases and 0 bases, there was a span of 16 bases. Germline loops: CDR1 LNHDA, CDR2 SQIVND (reference sequence). This CDR3 has 16 amino acids. The DNA of the CDR3 is TGTGCCAGTGAGAGATGGCATAACGCGAACACCGGGGAGCTGTTTTTT. Amino acids: CASERWHNANTGELFF.

V is TRBV6-5 and J is TRBJ2-5, with a possible D match to TRBD1 (5 bases). CDR3 length: 12 amino acids. Germline V gene lookup returns CDR1 MNHEY and CDR2 SVGAGI. Trimming pared 7 bases from V and 11 bases from J, leaving 17 bases between. The CDR3 DNA sequence: TGTGCCAGCAAGGCAGGGCAGGGTTGGCAGTACTTC. It codes for CASKAGQGWQYF.

The chain employs TRBV2 and TRBJ1-1; no clear D gene. V was trimmed by 3 bases and J by 6 bases, leaving 11 bases between them. This CDR3 comprises 13 residues. Germline CDR1 and CDR2: SNHLY and FYNNEI. The CDR3 protein is CASSEVRGAEAFF. CDR3 nucleotide sequence: TGTGCCAGCAGTGAGGTCCGGGGAGCTGAAGCTTTCTTT.

The chain has TRBV24-1 and TRBJ1-2; 7 bases agree with TRBD1. CDR3 length equals 15 residues. Germline-derived CDR1 and CDR2 are KGHDR and SFDVKD. Trimming at V came to 4 bases and at J to 5 bases, leaving 9 bases not matched to a gene. The CDR3 spells CATSDDTTGRYGYTF. Here the CDR3 DNA reads TGTGCCACCAGTGACGACACGACAGGGAGGTATGGCTACACCTTC.

This clone has a single count. CDR3 coding DNA: TGTGCCAGCAGCCCAGGACGGGGATCCACTGAAGCTTTCTTT. This sequence encodes CASSPGRGSTEAFF. The chain has TRBV7-3 and TRBJ1-1; D is uncertain. The CDR3 extends over 14 amino acids. Looked up from germline, CDR1 is SGHTA and CDR2 is FQGTGA. Trimming took off 5 bases at V and 4 bases at J, with 14 bases between the two ends.

The V call is TRBV18, the J call TRBJ2-7; TRBD1 matches at 8 bases. CDR3 length: 14 residues. With 3 bases clipped from V and 2 bases from J, the junction kept 3 bases outside the gene matches. The germline V gene encodes CDR1 KGHSH and CDR2 LQKENI. In nucleotides, the CDR3 is TGTGCCAGCTCACCGGGACAGGCCCCCTACGAGCAGTACTTC. Translated, it gives CASSPGQAPYEQYF. Drawing the rest from reference TRBV18 and TRBJ2-7, the complete variable domain is NAGVMQNPRHLVRRRGQEARLRCSPMKGHSHVYWYRQLPEEGLKFMVYLQKENIIDESGMPKERFSAEFPKEGPSILRIQQVVRGDSAAYFCASSPGQAPYEQYFGPGTRLTVT.

The genes are TRBV28 and TRBJ1-2, with D possibly TRBD1 on 6 matching bases. Germline V CDR1 and CDR2: MDHEN, SYDVKM. The CDR3 sequence is 22 residues long. Trimming removed 5 bases at V and 1 base at J, with 35 bases between. The DNA for the CDR3 is TGTGCCAGCAGTGTAGAGAGGGGGGAGCGGGACATTATGCGCCAGAATAACTATGGCTACACCTTC. Encoded protein: CASSVERGERDIMRQNNYGYTF.

This clone was observed once. This chain joins TRBV6-6 and TRBJ2-2; TRBD1 or TRBD2 may be the D gene (5 bases each). CDR3 length: 16 residues. Germline V gives CDR1 MNHNY, CDR2 SVGAGI (reference sequence). The V end lost 2 bases, the J end lost 7 bases, and 17 bases lay between the germline ends. The CDR3 sequence: CASSYDLWGKDGELFF. The CDR3 DNA follows: TGTGCCAGCAGTTACGACCTTTGGGGGAAGGACGGGGAGCTGTTTTTT.

This chain links TRBV28 with TRBJ1-1; no firm D call. The CDR3 runs to 11 residues. V shed 5 bases and J shed 2 bases, with 3 bases lying between them. CDR1 MDHEN and CDR2 SYDVKM come from the germline V gene. The CDR3 DNA follows: TGTGCCAGCAGTATTAACACTGAAGCTTTCTTT. Translated, it gives CASSINTEAFF. Together with reference TRBV28 and TRBJ1-1, the CDR3 gives the full variable domain: DVKVTQSSRYLVKRTGEKVFLECVQDMDHENMFWYRQDPGLGLRLIYFSYDVKMKEKGDIPEGYSVSREKKERFSLILESASTNQTSMYLCASSINTEAFFGQGTRLTVV.

About this clone itself: This may arise from a read error, as a much more abundant clone is one base away. The chain employs TRBV7-6 and TRBJ1-4; perhaps TRBD1 as D (5 bases). Germline-derived CDR1 and CDR2 are SGHVS and FNYEAQ. The CDR3 spans 15 residues. V was clipped by 5 bases and J by 4 bases, with 14 bases between them. The chain's CDR3 is CASSETVIGNEKLFF. The CDR3 nucleotides are TGTGCCAGCAGCGAGACAGTCATTGGTAATGAAAAACTGTTTTTT.

Concerning this clone itself: Additional DNA sequences in this sample encode the identical CDR3. The V call is TRBV5-6, the J call TRBJ1-4, with D hard to call. Germline CDR1 reads SGHDT; CDR2 reads YYEEEE. The CDR3 has 13 amino acids. The germline V and J ends were trimmed by 4 bases and 6 bases, with 10 bases remaining between them. CDR3: CASSPILDEKLFF. Written as DNA, the CDR3 is TGTGCCAGCAGCCCAATCTTGGATGAAAAACTGTTTTTT.

V usage is TRBV11-1 and J usage is TRBJ1-1; D remains ambiguous. Looked up from germline, CDR1 is SGHAT and CDR2 is FQDESV (reference sequence). V lost 4 bases and J lost 5, with 11 bases in between. The CDR3 is 13 residues long. In nucleotides, the CDR3 is TGTGCCAGCAGCTCTGTTAGGACGACTGAAGCTTTCTTT. This translates into CASSSVRTTEAFF. Supplemented by reference TRBV11-1 and TRBJ1-1, the full variable domain reads EAEVAQSPRYKITEKSQAVAFWCDPISGHATLYWYRQILGQGPELLVQFQDESVVDDSQLPKDRFSAERLKGVDSTLKIQPAELGDSAMYLCASSSVRTTEAFFGQGTRLTVV.

This clone appeared a few times. The chain uses TRBV6-4 and TRBJ2-1; D gene unclear. Germline CDR1 MRHNA, CDR2 SNTAGT. This CDR3 is built from 13 residues. Trimming took 3 bases from V and 2 from J, leaving 5 bases between them. DNA for the CDR3: TGTGCCAGCAGTGAACTTCCCTACAATGAGCAGTTCTTC. Protein product: CASSELPYNEQFF.

Only a few counts were recorded for this clone. The J gene is TRBJ2-7, the V gene TRBV15; 7 nucleotides match TRBD2. The CDR3 extends over 14 amino acids. Germline V gene data show CDR1 as LNHNV and CDR2 as YYDKDF (reference sequence). Trimming removed 1 base from V and 4 bases from J; junction bases left unmatched: 4. The chain's CDR3 is CATSRGPSGYEQYF. In nucleotides, the CDR3 is TGTGCCACCAGCAGAGGGCCTAGCGGATACGAGCAGTACTTC. Full variable domain (outside the CDR3, taken from reference TRBV15 and TRBJ2-7): DAMVIQNPRYQVTQFGKPVTLSCSQTLNHNVMYWYQQKSSQAPKLLFHYYDKDFNNEADTPDNFQSRRPNTSFCFLDIRSPGLGDTAMYLCATSRGPSGYEQYFGPGTRLTVT.

V usage is TRBV27 and J usage is TRBJ1-5; tentatively, D is TRBD1 (6 bases). Germline lookup yields CDR1 MNHEY and CDR2 SMNVEV (reference sequence). This CDR3 region has 17 residues. Trimming pared 0 bases from V and 6 bases from J, leaving 18 bases between. The CDR3 DNA reads as TGTGCCAGCAGTTTATCGATGGGGCGGGGGGGCGGTCAGCCCCAGCATTTT. Amino acids: CASSLSMGRGGGQPQHF.

The genes are TRBV5-1 and TRBJ2-2; D perhaps matches TRBD1 (5 bases). Trimming shortened V by 0 bases and J by 1 base, and 10 bases separated the two germline ends. Germline V gene lookup returns CDR1 SGHRS and CDR2 YFSETQ. This CDR3 has 16 amino acids. CDR3 nucleotides: TGCGCCAGCAGCTTGGGCGCCAGGGTGAACACCGGGGAGCTGTTTTTT. Residues: CASSLGARVNTGELFF.